The next 20 T cell receptor beta chains were all read from a single sample in a study of blood T cell repertoires in COVID-19. Generated by immunoSEQ multiplex PCR, the TCRdb table keeps only in-frame clones and is missing some. This sample yields approximately 250,000 clones, of which almost 85% are seen a single time; 4% belongs to the top ten. Material for sequencing was peripheral blood. Source of these receptors: a man in his fifties with acute or convalescent COVID-19.

This rearrangement joins TRBV5-5 to TRBJ1-1; D is ambiguous. CDR1 is SGHKS, CDR2 YYEKEE, per germline (reference sequence). Trimming removed 4 bases from V and 2 bases from J, with 12 bases in between. The CDR3 extends over 14 amino acids. This CDR3 is CASSHPVSNTEAFF. CDR3 DNA: TGTGCCAGCAGCCATCCGGTATCCAACACTGAAGCTTTCTTT. Supplemented by reference TRBV5-5 and TRBJ1-1, the full variable domain reads DAGVTQSPTHLIKTRGQQVTLRCSPISGHKSVSWYQQVLGQGPQFIFQYYEKEERGRGNFPDRFSARQFPNYSSELNVNALLLGDSALYLCASSHPVSNTEAFFGQGTRLTVV.

This clone was seen once. The sample holds other DNA sequences that translate to the same CDR3. The V call is TRBV2, the J call TRBJ1-1; possible D gene TRBD1, 5 bases. This CDR3 contains 14 residues. V shed 5 bases and J shed 1 base, with 11 bases lying between them. Germline values: CDR1 SNHLY, CDR2 FYNNEI. CDR3 sequence reads: CASSRGGRNTEAFF. The CDR3 DNA sequence: TGTGCCAGCAGTCGCGGGGGAAGGAACACTGAAGCTTTCTTT.

In this sample, this clone turned up once. CDR3 DNA sequence: TGTGCCACAACCGGCTGGGGGGGCGGGGGAGCCAAAAACATTCAGTACTTC. It translates to CATTGWGGGGAKNIQYF. The chain is built from TRBV15 and TRBJ2-4, with D possibly TRBD2 on 7 matching bases. The CDR3 runs 17 residues. CDR1 is LNHNV, CDR2 YYDKDF, per germline (reference sequence). Between the trimmed V and J ends, which lost 9 bases and 0 bases, there was a span of 21 bases.

The CDR3: CATKTGEYDSYEQYF. The CDR3 nucleotides read TGCGCCACCAAGACAGGGGAGTACGACTCCTACGAGCAGTACTTC. The chain has TRBV5-1 and TRBJ2-7; TRBD1 matches at 8 bases. Germline V gene sequence: CDR1 SGHRS, CDR2 YFSETQ. V lost 9 bases to trimming and J lost 0 bases; unmatched junction nucleotides: 11. The CDR3 totals 15 residues.

The genes are TRBV2 and TRBJ2-2; a weak D match, TRBD1 (5 bases). Looked up from germline, CDR1 is SNHLY and CDR2 is FYNNEI. The V gene lost 1 base and the J gene lost 6 bases, with 12 bases spanning the gap. There are 15 residues in the CDR3. CDR3 sequence (DNA): TGTGCCAGCAGTGAAGAGGGGTCATTTTCCGGGGAGCTGTTTTTT. Protein: CASSEEGSFSGELFF.

This chain connects TRBV12-5 to TRBJ1-2; 9 bases match TRBD1. This CDR3 contains 17 residues. The V gene's germline CDR1 is LGHNT and CDR2 FRNRAP. V shed 2 bases and J 5 bases; nucleotides not matched to a gene: 12. The CDR3 nucleotides are TGTGCTAGTGGTTTGCCGTGGGACAGGGAAGTTACTTATGGCTACACCTTC. It yields the protein CASGLPWDREVTYGYTF.

The V call is TRBV19, the J call TRBJ1-5, with 7 bases identical to TRBD1. The CDR3 has 16 amino acids. Per the germline V gene, CDR1 is LNHDA and CDR2 is SQIVND (reference sequence). Trimming removed 2 bases from V and 4 bases from J; junction bases left unmatched: 8. The CDR3 sequence is CASSISLDRRNQPQHF. The CDR3 nucleotides read TGTGCCAGTAGTATAAGTCTGGACAGGAGAAATCAGCCCCAGCATTTT.

The CDR3 is CAISIISGTNTGELFF. The CDR3, as DNA: TGTGCCATCAGCATTATTAGCGGGACGAACACCGGGGAGCTGTTTTTT. V is TRBV10-3 and J is TRBJ2-2, with 8 bases fitting TRBD2. Looked up from germline, CDR1 is ENHRY and CDR2 is SYGVKD. The CDR3 length is 16 residues. J lost 0 bases, V lost 6 bases, and 6 bases had no gene match.

This chain joins TRBV6-5 and TRBJ1-5, with unresolved D. The CDR3 extends over 15 amino acids. The germline V gene encodes CDR1 MNHEY and CDR2 SVGAGI. V was clipped by 2 bases and J by 1 base, with 9 bases between them. CDR3 nucleotide sequence: TGTGCCAGCAGTTACCGGGGTGGGAGCAATCAGCCCCAGCATTTT. It translates to CASSYRGGSNQPQHF.

The gene calls are TRBV2 and TRBJ1-2, with 10 positions matching TRBD1. The ends lost 1 base at V and 5 bases at J; junction bases unmatched: 4. The CDR3 consists of 15 residues. CDR1 is SNHLY, CDR2 FYNNEI, per germline. The CDR3 region has the DNA TGTGCCAGCAGTGAAGGGGGACAGGGGTATTATGGCTACACCTTC. It yields the protein CASSEGGQGYYGYTF.

V usage is TRBV6-5 and J usage is TRBJ2-2; 9 bases are a match to TRBD2. The CDR3 is made up of 15 amino acids. J was trimmed by 10 bases and V by 0 bases; bases with no gene match: 6. The germline CDR1 and CDR2 sequences are MNHEY and SVGAGI. The CDR3 coding sequence is TGTGCCAGCAGTTACTCGCCTAGCGGGGAAAAGGAGCTGTTTTTT. Translated, it gives CASSYSPSGEKELFF.

This sequence joins TRBV6-5 and TRBJ1-2, with D maybe TRBD1 (6 bases). V lost 6 bases and J 5 bases, leaving 13 bases between the germline ends. CDR3 length: 13 amino acids. The germline V gene has CDR1 MNHEY and CDR2 SVGAGI. The CDR3 nucleotides read TGTGCCAGCAGGAAACAGGGCGGATATGGCTACACCTTC. It translates to CASRKQGGYGYTF.

This clone was detected once. The V and J genes are TRBV7-3 and TRBJ2-3, with 14 nucleotides matching TRBD2. This CDR3 is 19 amino acids long. CDR1 is SGHTA, CDR2 FQGTGA, per germline. The V gene end was trimmed by 5 bases and the J gene end by 1 base; junction bases not matched to a gene: 11. The CDR3 loop reads CASSRFPGLAGARTDTQYF. CDR3 sequence (DNA): TGTGCCAGCAGCCGTTTCCCGGGACTAGCGGGGGCCCGCACAGATACGCAGTATTTT. Looking up the rest from reference TRBV7-3 and TRBJ2-3 gives the full variable domain: GAGVSQTPSNKVTEKGKYVELRCDPISGHTALYWYRQSLGQGPEFLIYFQGTGAADDSGLPNDRFFAVRPEGSVSTLKIQRTERGDSAVYLCASSRFPGLAGARTDTQYFGPGTRLTVL.

V usage is TRBV19 and J usage is TRBJ2-7, with 7 bases fitting TRBD1. V lost 6 bases and J lost 0; bases outside the gene matches: 8. Germline loops: CDR1 LNHDA, CDR2 SQIVND (reference sequence). The CDR3 extends over 15 amino acids. The CDR3 region has the DNA TGTGCCAGTAGCGCCAAGGACAGGTTCTCCTACGAGCAGTACTTC. Residues: CASSAKDRFSYEQYF. The full variable domain, its missing parts supplied by reference TRBV19 and TRBJ2-7, is DGGITQSPKYLFRKEGQNVTLSCEQNLNHDAMYWYRQDPGQGLRLIYYSQIVNDFQKGDIAEGYSVSREKKESFPLTVTSAQKNPTAFYLCASSAKDRFSYEQYFGPGTRLTVT.

The chain recombines TRBV12-5 with TRBJ1-1; 7 bases are shared with TRBD1. The V and J ends lost 4 bases and 5 bases, in that order; junction bases with no gene match: 7. This CDR3 is 14 amino acids long. Looked up from germline, CDR1 is LGHNT and CDR2 is FRNRAP. DNA of the CDR3: TGTGCTAGTGGTTCTGACAGGGTGTTAACTGAAGCTTTCTTT. Translation: CASGSDRVLTEAFF.

The V and J genes are TRBV2 and TRBJ1-5; the D is unclear. The CDR3 length is 11 residues. Deletions cut 6 bases from V and 9 bases from J, with 9 bases between. Germline V gene sequence: CDR1 SNHLY, CDR2 FYNNEI. The CDR3 DNA reads as TGTGCCAGCAGCCCAGGAGGGCCCCAGCATTTT. This sequence encodes CASSPGGPQHF.

The V and J genes are TRBV7-9 and TRBJ1-3; D unresolved. The CDR3 has 13 amino acids. Trimming removed 3 bases at V and 2 bases at J, with 5 bases between. Germline V gene data show CDR1 as SEHNR and CDR2 as FQNEAQ (reference sequence). Written as DNA, the CDR3 is TGTGCCAGCAGCTTCGGGGCTGGAAACACCATATATTTT. This encodes CASSFGAGNTIYF.

The rearrangement joins TRBV15 to TRBJ1-2; 7 nucleotides align to TRBD1. This CDR3 spans 17 amino acids. Germline lookup yields CDR1 LNHNV and CDR2 YYDKDF (reference sequence). V shed 4 bases, J shed 8 bases, and the junction held 19 bases outside the gene matches. CDR3 in amino acids: CATSKNPRTGSMGGYTF. The CDR3 DNA follows: TGTGCCACCAGCAAAAATCCCCGGACAGGCTCCATGGGGGGCTACACCTTC.

Concerning this clone itself: The sample carries other DNA sequences with the same CDR3. The chain recombines TRBV11-2 with TRBJ1-2; 8 nucleotides agree with TRBD1. The J segment lost 3 bases and the V segment lost 5 bases, leaving 2 bases of the junction unmatched. Germline V gene sequence: CDR1 SGHAT, CDR2 FQNNGV. The length of the CDR3 is 13 residues. CDR3 DNA sequence: TGTGCCAGCAGCCCGACAGGGGACTATGGCTACACCTTC. Protein: CASSPTGDYGYTF. The variable domain in full, with the rest retrieved from reference TRBV11-2 and TRBJ1-2, is EAGVAQSPRYKIIEKRQSVAFWCNPISGHATLYWYQQILGQGPKLLIQFQNNGVVDDSQLPKDRFSAERLKGVDSTLKIQPAKLEDSAVYLCASSPTGDYGYTFGSGTRLTVV.

The chain has TRBV6-6 and TRBJ2-1, with 12 bases aligning to TRBD1. Looked up from germline, CDR1 is MNHNY and CDR2 is SVGAGI (reference sequence). V was clipped by 6 bases and J by 8 bases; unmatched bases: 5. The length of the CDR3 is 14 residues. This chain's CDR3 is CASRPGQGADEQFF. Written as DNA, the CDR3 is TGTGCCAGCAGGCCGGGACAGGGGGCGGATGAGCAGTTCTTC.